This T cell receptor beta chain derives from a study of blood T cell repertoires in COVID-19. Study details: Sources were T cells, B-cell-depleted T cells, or PBMCs; the material itself was cDNA or gDNA.

V lost 6 bases, J lost 12 bases, and 12 bases lay in between. This CDR3 has 11 residues. The repertoire was sequenced with immunoSEQ multiplex PCR; TCRdb's copy has only in-frame clones and lacks some. The top ten clones hold more than 4% of a sample with roughly 230,000 clones, roughly four fifths of them seen once. This receptor was obtained from a man aged 45-60 years with acute or convalescent COVID-19. The material sequenced was peripheral blood. The chain combines TRBV12-3 or TRBV12-4 with TRBJ1-5; D gene ambiguous. CDR3 nucleotides: TGTGCCAGCAGCCGCTCGGGGAACCAGCATTTT. It translates to CASSRSGNQHF.